Following are 4 T cell receptor beta chains from one sample sequenced in a study of OX40 agonist ivuxolimab in advanced cancers. Repertoires were generated with immunoSEQ multiplex PCR, while TCRdb's copy carries only in-frame clones and drops some. The sample includes under 80,000 clones, over 80% of them seen just once. The source material was CD4+ or CD8+ T cells sorted from blood, sampled in a trial of the OX40 agonist ivuxolimab. The receptors originated from an adult with an advanced solid tumor such as melanoma, head and neck, liver or kidney cancer.

In DNA form, the CDR3 reads TGTGCCAGCCCGACAAAGTACCAAGAGACCCAGTACTTC. Translation gives CASPTKYQETQYF. The chain carries TRBV27 and TRBJ2-5; D remains unclear. Trimming shortened V by 8 bases and J by 0 bases, and 10 bases separated the two germline ends. The length of the CDR3 is 13 residues. Germline lookup yields CDR1 MNHEY and CDR2 SMNVEV (reference sequence).

The chain recombines TRBV5-4 with TRBJ1-6; D might be TRBD1 (6 bases). Trimming took off 0 bases at V and 5 bases at J, with 9 bases between the two ends. This CDR3 is built from 15 residues. Germline CDR1 is SGHNT and CDR2 is YYREEE (reference sequence). The CDR3 loop is CASSLAGANNSPLHF. The CDR3 DNA follows: TGTGCCAGCAGCTTGGCAGGGGCGAATAATTCACCCCTCCACTTT.

This clone was found a few times. V is TRBV2 and J is TRBJ2-7; 13 nucleotides line up with TRBD2. Germline CDR1 is SNHLY and CDR2 is FYNNEI. V gave up 7 bases and J gave up 6 bases; unmatched junction bases: 12. This CDR3 comprises 16 residues. This CDR3 reads CASNGLAGAKTSEQYF. CDR3 coding DNA: TGTGCCAGCAACGGACTAGCGGGAGCCAAAACCTCCGAGCAGTACTTC. Using reference TRBV2 and TRBJ2-7 for the parts outside the CDR3, the full variable domain is EPEVTQTPSHQVTQMGQEVILRCVPISNHLYFYWYRQILGQKVEFLVSFYNNEISEKSEIFDDQFSVERPDGSNFTLKIRSTKLEDSAMYFCASNGLAGAKTSEQYFGPGTRLTVT.

This chain links TRBV28 with TRBJ1-2; D is unresolved. The CDR3 length is 13 residues. CDR1 is MDHEN, CDR2 SYDVKM, per germline. The V end was cut by 0 bases, the J end by 8 bases, with 10 bases between. This CDR3 is CASSLWQNAGYTF. CDR3 DNA sequence: TGTGCCAGCAGTTTATGGCAAAATGCGGGCTACACCTTC.